Below, 18 T cell receptor beta chains from the same sample are listed, as sequenced in a study of CD8+ T cells in alopecia areata. cDNA serving as the sequencing template came from extracted, reverse transcribed RNA. Here immunoSEQ multiplex PCR was the method, and the copy in TCRdb shows in-frame clones only, minus some. The data contain about 150,000 clones, roughly 58% of them singletons. The material sequenced was CD8+ T cells sorted from blood. These receptors all come from a human donor in good health.

The chain employs TRBV27 and TRBJ2-7; TRBD1 matches at 7 bases. This CDR3 has 15 amino acids. The V gene end was trimmed by 5 bases and the J gene end by 2 bases; junction bases not matched to a gene: 9. Per the germline V gene, CDR1 is MNHEY and CDR2 is SMNVEV (reference sequence). This CDR3 is CASSPRTGLPYEQYF. DNA of the CDR3: TGTGCCAGCAGTCCCCGGACAGGATTGCCCTACGAGCAGTACTTC.

The chain recombines TRBV29-1 with TRBJ2-1, with D unclear. This CDR3 is 14 amino acids long. The V end was cut by 2 bases, the J end by 9 bases, with 17 bases between. Germline CDR1 and CDR2: SQVTM and ANQGSEA. For the CDR3, the DNA is TGCAGCGTTGAATGGCCCGGCAAGATAGGTGAGCAGTTCTTC. It yields the protein CSVEWPGKIGEQFF.

The chain joins TRBV11-2 to TRBJ2-7; possibly TRBD2 for D (7 bases). Trimming pared 5 bases from V and 4 bases from J, leaving 21 bases between. Germline V CDR1 and CDR2: SGHAT, FQNNGV. This CDR3 has 16 amino acids. This chain's CDR3 is CASSPGASGGGYEQYF. DNA of the CDR3: TGTGCCAGCAGCCCTGGGGCTAGCGGAGGGGGATACGAGCAGTACTTC.

V gene TRBV27 combines with J gene TRBJ2-2; D not resolved. V was clipped by 1 base and J by 4 bases, with 13 bases between them. The CDR3 runs to 16 residues. Germline CDR1 and CDR2: MNHEY and SMNVEV (reference sequence). CDR3 nucleotides: TGTGCCAGCAGTTTATGGGTGCCAGAAAGCACCGGGGAGCTGTTTTTT. It is translated as CASSLWVPESTGELFF.

The chain joins TRBV25-1 to TRBJ2-7, with 8 bases identical to TRBD2. After removal of 2 bases from V and 6 bases from J, the junction contained 3 bases not matched to a gene. Germline CDR1 is MGHDK and CDR2 is SYGVNS. The CDR3 spans 13 residues. The CDR3 region is CASSEERGGEQYF. CDR3 in DNA: TGTGCCAGCAGTGAAGAACGGGGGGGCGAGCAGTACTTC.

V gene TRBV5-1 combines with J gene TRBJ2-1; TRBD2 matches at 9 bases. Germline trimming cut 0 bases from V and 0 bases from J; bases unmatched to any gene: 10. This CDR3 is 19 amino acids long. Germline CDR1 reads SGHRS; CDR2 reads YFSETQ. The CDR3 coding sequence is TGCGCCAGCAGCTTGGGGGGCGGACTAGCGCTGAGCTCCTACAATGAGCAGTTCTTC. Residues: CASSLGGGLALSSYNEQFF.

V gene TRBV4-1 combines with J gene TRBJ2-5; 7 bases agree with TRBD1. The V segment lost 1 base and the J segment 1 base; nucleotides outside the gene matches: 3. The CDR3 length is 15 residues. Germline V CDR1 and CDR2: MGHRA, YSYEKL. In DNA form, the CDR3 reads TGCGCCAGCAGCCAAGTAAAGGGGGCCCAAGAGACCCAGTACTTC. It translates to CASSQVKGAQETQYF.

The rearrangement joins TRBV6-5 to TRBJ1-1; D might be TRBD1 (6 bases). The CDR3 loop spans 13 amino acids. Trimming shortened V by 0 bases and J by 8 bases, and 10 bases separated the two germline ends. Germline CDR1 is MNHEY and CDR2 is SVGAGI. The CDR3 coding sequence is TGTGCCAGCAGTTACTCTCTCAGGGGAGAAGCTTTCTTT. This gives the protein CASSYSLRGEAFF.

This clone was counted only a few times. The chain links TRBV29-1 to TRBJ2-7; 10 positions agree with TRBD1. J lost 0 bases, V lost 3 bases, and 14 bases had no gene match. Germline CDR1 reads SQVTM; CDR2 reads ANQGSEA. This CDR3 contains 18 residues. CDR3 residues: CSVEAVGDRGSRSYEQYF. In DNA, the CDR3 is TGCAGCGTTGAGGCGGTGGGGGACAGGGGATCTCGCTCCTACGAGCAGTACTTC.

This chain links TRBV30 with TRBJ1-2; D gene ambiguous. CDR1 is GTSNPN and CDR2 is SVGIG in the germline V gene (reference sequence). V was clipped by 5 bases and J by 8 bases, with 18 bases between them. The CDR3 contains 13 residues. The chain's CDR3 is CAWDTEGLGGYTF. CDR3 nucleotides: TGTGCCTGGGACACCGAGGGCTTGGGAGGCTACACCTTC.

This clone is a singleton in its sample. This chain links TRBV29-1 with TRBJ1-2; D ambiguous. The V and J ends lost 4 bases and 8 bases respectively, with 11 bases between them. CDR3 size: 11 residues. Germline CDR1 reads SQVTM; CDR2 reads ANQGSEA. The CDR3 loop reads CSVVLGQGYTF. CDR3 bases: TGCAGCGTTGTACTCGGCCAGGGCTACACCTTC.

This chain uses TRBV4-1 with TRBJ2-2; 11 bases line up with TRBD2. Germline values: CDR1 MGHRA, CDR2 YSYEKL. With 4 bases clipped from V and 5 bases from J, the junction kept 0 bases outside the gene matches. This CDR3 spans 14 amino acids. In nucleotides, the CDR3 is TGCGCCAGCAGCCTAGCGGGAGGGACCGGGGAGCTGTTTTTT. The encoded protein is CASSLAGGTGELFF.

The V call is TRBV7-2, the J call TRBJ2-3; D not certain. The CDR3 is made up of 14 amino acids. Looked up from germline, CDR1 is SGHTA and CDR2 is FQGNSA. V was shortened by 2 bases and J by 5 bases, with 11 bases between the two germline ends. CDR3 loop: CASSLSRSLDTQYF. CDR3 bases: TGTGCCAGCAGCTTAAGCCGGTCATTAGATACGCAGTATTTT.

V is TRBV27 and J is TRBJ2-1, with TRBD1 matching 9 bases. Germline CDR1 and CDR2: MNHEY and SMNVEV (reference sequence). The CDR3 runs to 15 residues. The V gene end was trimmed by 2 bases and the J gene end by 8 bases; junction bases not matched to a gene: 7. The CDR3 DNA follows: TGTGCCAGCAGTTTAACCGGGACAGGGAATGATGAGCAGTTCTTC. Its protein product is CASSLTGTGNDEQFF.

This clone has only a few counts. The rearrangement joins TRBV5-6 to TRBJ2-7; D gene uncertain. Germline CDR1 SGHDT, CDR2 YYEEEE. This CDR3 contains 13 residues. V lost 2 bases to trimming and J lost 0 bases, with 6 bases between them. CDR3 coding DNA: TGTGCCAGCAGCTTACCAAACTCCTACGAGCAGTACTTC. Protein: CASSLPNSYEQYF.

J is TRBJ2-4 and V is TRBV7-9, with D hard to call. This CDR3 has 13 residues. The germline gives CDR1 SEHNR, CDR2 FQNEAQ (reference sequence). Trimming removed 4 bases from V and 4 bases from J, with 8 bases in between. CDR3 loop: CASSWERKNIQYF. In DNA, the CDR3 is TGTGCCAGCAGCTGGGAAAGAAAAAACATTCAGTACTTC.

This chain connects TRBV7-6 to TRBJ1-1, with a weak D call TRBD1 (6 bases). Trimming cost V 2 bases and J 4 bases, with 11 bases left between them. Germline CDR1 reads SGHVS; CDR2 reads FNYEAQ. The CDR3 length is 14 residues. The CDR3 bases are TGTGCCAGCAGCTTAACAGGGTTGGGCACTGAAGCTTTCTTT. It is translated as CASSLTGLGTEAFF.

This clone was seen a handful of times. The rearrangement links TRBV25-1 to TRBJ2-5; D is perhaps TRBD2 (5 bases). Germline loops: CDR1 MGHDK, CDR2 SYGVNS. Trimming took 8 bases from V and 5 from J, leaving 6 bases between them. The CDR3 totals 10 residues. Here the CDR3 DNA reads TGTGCCAGCGAGCGGGAGACCCAGTACTTC. This encodes CASERETQYF.